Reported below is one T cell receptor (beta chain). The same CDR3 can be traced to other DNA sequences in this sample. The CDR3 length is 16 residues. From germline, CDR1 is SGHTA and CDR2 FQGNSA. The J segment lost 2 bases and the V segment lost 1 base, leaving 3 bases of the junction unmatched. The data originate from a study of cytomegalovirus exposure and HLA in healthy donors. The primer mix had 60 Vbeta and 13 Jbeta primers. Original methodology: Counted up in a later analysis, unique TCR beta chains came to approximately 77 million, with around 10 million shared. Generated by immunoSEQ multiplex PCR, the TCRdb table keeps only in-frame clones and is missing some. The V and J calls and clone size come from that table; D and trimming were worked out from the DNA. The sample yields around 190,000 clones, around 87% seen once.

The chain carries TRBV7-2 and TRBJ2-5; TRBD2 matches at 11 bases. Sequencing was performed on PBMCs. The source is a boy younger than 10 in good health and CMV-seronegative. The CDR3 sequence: CASSLGLAGGQETQYF. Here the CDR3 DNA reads TGTGCCAGCAGCTTAGGTCTAGCGGGGGGACAAGAGACCCAGTACTTC.